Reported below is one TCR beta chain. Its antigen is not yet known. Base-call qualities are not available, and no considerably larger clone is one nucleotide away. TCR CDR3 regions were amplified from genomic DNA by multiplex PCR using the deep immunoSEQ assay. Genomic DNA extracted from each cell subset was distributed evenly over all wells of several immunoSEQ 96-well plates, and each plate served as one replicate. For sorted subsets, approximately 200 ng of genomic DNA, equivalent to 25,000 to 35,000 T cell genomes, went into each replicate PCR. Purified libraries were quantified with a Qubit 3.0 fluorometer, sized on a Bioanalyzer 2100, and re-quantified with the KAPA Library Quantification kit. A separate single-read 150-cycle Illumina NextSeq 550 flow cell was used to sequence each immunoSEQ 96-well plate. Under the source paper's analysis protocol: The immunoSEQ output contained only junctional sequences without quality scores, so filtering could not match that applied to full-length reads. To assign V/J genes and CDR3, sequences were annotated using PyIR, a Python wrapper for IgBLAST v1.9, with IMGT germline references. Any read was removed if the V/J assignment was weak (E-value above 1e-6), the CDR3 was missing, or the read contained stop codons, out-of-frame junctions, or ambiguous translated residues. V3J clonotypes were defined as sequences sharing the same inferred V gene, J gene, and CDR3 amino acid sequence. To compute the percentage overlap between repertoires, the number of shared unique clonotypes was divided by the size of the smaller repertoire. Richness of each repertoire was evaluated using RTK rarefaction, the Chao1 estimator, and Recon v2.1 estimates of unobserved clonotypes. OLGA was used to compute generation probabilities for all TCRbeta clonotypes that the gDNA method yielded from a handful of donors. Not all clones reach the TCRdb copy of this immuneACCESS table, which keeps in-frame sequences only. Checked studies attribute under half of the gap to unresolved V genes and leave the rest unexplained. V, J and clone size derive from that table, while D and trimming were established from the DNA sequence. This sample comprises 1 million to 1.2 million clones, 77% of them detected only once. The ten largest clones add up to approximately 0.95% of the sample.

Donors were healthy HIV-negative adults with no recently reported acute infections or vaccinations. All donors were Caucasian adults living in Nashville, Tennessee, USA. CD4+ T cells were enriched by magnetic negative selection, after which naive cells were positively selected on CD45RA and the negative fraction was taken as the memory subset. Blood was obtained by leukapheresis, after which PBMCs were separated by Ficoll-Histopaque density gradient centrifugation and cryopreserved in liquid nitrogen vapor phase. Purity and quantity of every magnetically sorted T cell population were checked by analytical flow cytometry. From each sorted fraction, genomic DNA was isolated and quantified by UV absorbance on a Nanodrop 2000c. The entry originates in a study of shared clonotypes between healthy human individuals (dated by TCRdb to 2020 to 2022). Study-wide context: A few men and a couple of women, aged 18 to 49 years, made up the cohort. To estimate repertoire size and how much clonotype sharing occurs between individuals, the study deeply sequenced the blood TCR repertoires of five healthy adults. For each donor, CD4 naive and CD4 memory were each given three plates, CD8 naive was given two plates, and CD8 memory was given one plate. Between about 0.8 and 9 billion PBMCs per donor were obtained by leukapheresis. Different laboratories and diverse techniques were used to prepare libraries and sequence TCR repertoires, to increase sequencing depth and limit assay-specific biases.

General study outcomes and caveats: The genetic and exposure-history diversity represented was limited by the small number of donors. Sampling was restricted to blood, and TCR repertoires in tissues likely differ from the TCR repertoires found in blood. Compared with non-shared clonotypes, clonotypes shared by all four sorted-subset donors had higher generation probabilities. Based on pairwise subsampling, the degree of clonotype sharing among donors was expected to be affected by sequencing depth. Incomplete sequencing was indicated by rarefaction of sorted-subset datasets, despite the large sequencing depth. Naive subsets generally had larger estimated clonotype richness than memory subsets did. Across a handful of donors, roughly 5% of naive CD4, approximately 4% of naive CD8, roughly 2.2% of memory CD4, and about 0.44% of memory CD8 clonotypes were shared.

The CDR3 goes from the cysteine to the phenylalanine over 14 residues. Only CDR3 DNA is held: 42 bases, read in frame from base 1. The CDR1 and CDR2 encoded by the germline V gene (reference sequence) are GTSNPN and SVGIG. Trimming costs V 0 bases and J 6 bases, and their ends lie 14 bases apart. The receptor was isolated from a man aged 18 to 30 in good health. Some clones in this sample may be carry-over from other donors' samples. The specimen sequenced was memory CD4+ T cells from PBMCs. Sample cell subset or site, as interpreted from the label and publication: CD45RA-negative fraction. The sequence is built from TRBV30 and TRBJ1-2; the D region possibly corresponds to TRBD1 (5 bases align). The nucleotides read TGTGCCTGGAGTGTTGGGCAGGGATGGGATGGCTACACCTTC. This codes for CAWSVGQGWDGYTF.